The present T cell receptor (beta chain) was sequenced within a study of monozygotic twins with inflammatory bowel disease. Template switching appended UMIs that held a 6-nucleotide sample barcode. TCRdb reprocessed the 5' RACE reads; each CDR3 protein has one entry and no DNA is given. The repertoire table contains 200,000 to 250,000 distinct CDR3 sequences. Study outcomes and limitations: Backing was not found for a single strong signal or clonotype associated with IBD.

Germline CDR1 KGHDR, CDR2 SFDVKD. The CDR3 loop spans 16 amino acids. Note on this clonotype: Its antigen is unidentified.

The chain uses TRBV24-1 and TRBJ2-1; the TRBD1 assignment by TCRdb is unverifiable without DNA. This clonotype was obtained from a human donor with ulcerative colitis or Crohn's disease, or a healthy co-twin of an affected twin (not recorded which). The sequencing input was blood. CDR3 in amino acids: CATSRTAGHVDNEQFF.